Listed here are 16 T cell receptor beta chains from one sample, sequenced in a study of blood T cell repertoires in COVID-19. Generated by immunoSEQ multiplex PCR, the TCRdb table keeps only in-frame clones and is missing some. The sample consists of 380,000 or so clones, nearly 90% of them appearing once. The material sequenced was PBMCs or T cells enriched from blood (not recorded which). The origin of the receptors is a woman aged 40 to 50 with acute COVID-19.

This chain uses TRBV29-1 with TRBJ2-3, with 13 bases matching TRBD2. V shed 7 bases and J 1 base; nucleotides not matched to a gene: 2. Germline loops: CDR1 SQVTM, CDR2 ANQGSEA. This CDR3 spans 14 amino acids. CDR3 sequence reads: CSATSGGGTDTQYF. CDR3 in DNA: TGCAGCGCAACTAGCGGGGGGGGCACAGATACGCAGTATTTT.

This chain joins TRBV29-1 and TRBJ2-1; 9 positions match TRBD2. CDR3 length: 13 residues. With V trimmed by 4 bases and J by 6 bases, 4 bases remained unmatched. Germline V gene sequence: CDR1 SQVTM, CDR2 ANQGSEA. CDR3 loop: CSVGRGGLNEQFF. The CDR3 DNA is TGCAGCGTTGGGCGGGGGGGCCTCAATGAGCAGTTCTTC.

V gene TRBV30 combines with J gene TRBJ1-1; 7 nucleotides match TRBD1. The CDR3 is made up of 13 amino acids. Germline CDR1 and CDR2: GTSNPN and SVGIG (reference sequence). Trimming at V came to 4 bases and at J to 4 bases, leaving 6 bases not matched to a gene. The CDR3 DNA is TGTGCCTGGATGAGGGACAGCAGCACTGAAGCTTTCTTT. It codes for CAWMRDSSTEAFF.

This sequence joins TRBV5-1 and TRBJ1-1; the D gene is possibly TRBD1 (6 bases). Deletions cut 0 bases from V and 4 bases from J, with 13 bases between. Germline CDR1 SGHRS, CDR2 YFSETQ. This CDR3 contains 15 residues. The CDR3 sequence is CASSLVAGAGTEAFF. The CDR3 region has the DNA TGCGCCAGCAGCTTGGTGGCAGGGGCCGGCACTGAAGCTTTCTTT. Full variable domain (rest looked up from reference TRBV5-1 and TRBJ1-1): KAGVTQTPRYLIKTRGQQVTLSCSPISGHRSVSWYQQTPGQGLQFLFEYFSETQRNKGNFPGRFSGRQFSNSRSEMNVSTLELGDSALYLCASSLVAGAGTEAFFGQGTRLTVV.

The gene calls are TRBV6-5 and TRBJ2-2; 8 bases are shared with TRBD2. The CDR3 loop spans 16 amino acids. V trimming: 0 bases; J trimming: 7 bases; junction bases outside the gene matches: 7. Germline V gives CDR1 MNHEY, CDR2 SVGAGI. CDR3 protein: CASSYSMAGGGGELFF. For the CDR3, the DNA is TGTGCCAGCAGTTACTCGATGGCGGGGGGTGGCGGGGAGCTGTTTTTT.

The chain carries TRBV3-1 (or the pseudogene TRBV3-2) and TRBJ2-5; TRBD2 matches 10 bases. Germline V CDR1 and CDR2: LGHDT, YNNKEL (reference sequence). The CDR3 consists of 15 residues. V lost 1 base to trimming and J lost 5 bases; unmatched junction nucleotides: 4. The CDR3 here is CASSQGAGGWETQYF. Here the CDR3 DNA reads TGTGCCAGCAGCCAAGGAGCGGGGGGGTGGGAGACCCAGTACTTC.

This rearrangement joins TRBV14 to TRBJ2-7; TRBD1 might be the D (6 bases). The CDR3 is 15 amino acids. In germline, CDR1 is SGHDN, CDR2 FVKESK. V lost 6 bases and J 3 bases, leaving 18 bases between the germline ends. CDR3 protein: CASSRYRDHLYEQYF. The CDR3 coding sequence is TGTGCCAGCAGTCGATACAGGGATCATCTCTACGAGCAGTACTTC.

V usage is TRBV4-2 and J usage is TRBJ2-5, with 10 nucleotides matching TRBD2. The CDR3 contains 16 residues. The junction had 12 bases not matched to a gene; V was cut back by 4 bases and J by 7 bases. The germline gives CDR1 LGHNA, CDR2 YNFKEQ. CDR3 sequence reads: CASSLELSGGEGTQYF. The CDR3 coding sequence is TGTGCCAGCAGCCTAGAGCTCAGCGGGGGGGAAGGGACCCAGTACTTC.

V usage is TRBV10-3 and J usage is TRBJ1-1, with D unresolved. Germline V gene sequence: CDR1 ENHRY, CDR2 SYGVKD. Trimming stripped 2 bases from V and 1 base from J, with 11 bases between. The CDR3 length is 15 residues. The CDR3 DNA is TGTGCCATCAGTGAGCTTGGGCAGGAGAACACTGAAGCTTTCTTT. Translated, it gives CAISELGQENTEAFF.

This chain connects TRBV9 to TRBJ2-3, with 11 bases aligning to TRBD2. CDR3 length equals 16 residues. Germline lookup yields CDR1 SGDLS and CDR2 YYNGEE. Trimming took 2 bases from V and 4 from J; bases not matched to a gene: 6. This CDR3 is CASSVLAGGLSDTQYF. The CDR3 DNA is TGTGCCAGCAGCGTTTTAGCGGGGGGGCTTTCAGATACGCAGTATTTT.

The V gene is TRBV5-4, the J gene TRBJ2-5, with 11 bases aligning to TRBD1. Germline V gene sequence: CDR1 SGHNT, CDR2 YYREEE (reference sequence). The CDR3 length is 15 residues. With 4 bases clipped from V and 3 bases from J, the junction kept 5 bases outside the gene matches. CDR3 DNA sequence: TGTGCCAGCAGCCCTCGGACAGGGGGCAAAGAGACCCAGTACTTC. Encoded protein: CASSPRTGGKETQYF.

This chain joins TRBV24-1 and TRBJ2-1; 13 nucleotides align to TRBD2. The ends lost 7 bases at V and 8 bases at J; junction bases unmatched: 13. Germline V gene data show CDR1 as KGHDR and CDR2 as SFDVKD. The CDR3 has 17 amino acids. CDR3: CATRGLAGAQGTHEQFF. DNA for the CDR3: TGTGCCACCAGAGGACTAGCGGGGGCCCAAGGAACCCATGAGCAGTTCTTC.

This clone has a handful of counts. V gene TRBV6-5 combines with J gene TRBJ2-2; D possibly corresponds to TRBD2 (5 bases). CDR3 size: 14 residues. Trimming shortened V by 8 bases and J by 1 base, and 11 bases separated the two germline ends. Germline V lookup: CDR1 MNHEY, CDR2 SVGAGI. The chain's CDR3 is CASPLGENTGELFF. As DNA, the CDR3 is TGTGCCAGCCCCCTGGGAGAGAACACCGGGGAGCTGTTTTTT.

This chain links TRBV7-8 with TRBJ2-3, with 7 bases identical to TRBD1. The CDR3 has 15 residues. Germline CDR1 SGHVS, CDR2 FQNEAQ. V shed 5 bases and J 4 bases; nucleotides not matched to a gene: 9. This CDR3 is CASSGVRGRADTQYF. The CDR3 region has the DNA TGTGCCAGCAGCGGTGTGAGGGGGCGGGCAGATACGCAGTATTTT.

This clone is a singleton in its sample. The CDR3 region is CASSEQGANEQFF. CDR3 nucleotides: TGTGCCAGCAGCGAACAGGGGGCTAATGAGCAGTTCTTC. The chain recombines TRBV2 with TRBJ2-1; 9 bases agree with TRBD1. The CDR3 runs 13 residues. V dropped 6 bases and J dropped 7; count of bases not matched to a gene: 4. Germline loops: CDR1 SNHLY, CDR2 FYNNEI.

The V gene is TRBV6-5, the J gene TRBJ1-2; D may be TRBD1 (6 bases). CDR1 and CDR2 (germline): MNHEY, SVGAGI. The CDR3 spans 16 residues. Trimming shortened V by 0 bases and J by 3 bases, and 14 bases separated the two germline ends. Here the CDR3 reads CASSYSRGWWDYGYTF. In DNA, the CDR3 is TGTGCCAGCAGTTACTCCAGGGGCTGGTGGGACTATGGCTACACCTTC.